The clone carrying this TCR beta chain was found a few times. Antigen: not known. This sample is part of a study of cytomegalovirus exposure and HLA in healthy donors. Study-wide findings and caveats: Most TCR sequences proved rare, with some public TCRs found in many donors. Earlier results showed most TCR beta V segments being productive about 87% or about 30% of the time.

PCR amplification relied on 60 Vbeta primers (plus 13 Jbeta primers). The table came from immunoSEQ multiplex PCR; TCRdb's copy has only in-frame clones and leaves some out. The repertoire holds approximately 240,000 clones, 82% seen once, with 5.4% in the top ten. CDR1 is SGHVS and CDR2 is FQNEAQ in the germline V gene. Trimming stripped 4 bases from V and 4 bases from J, with 14 bases between. The CDR3 length is 14 residues. The receptor comes from a middle-aged woman in good health and CMV-seropositive. This chain uses TRBV7-8 with TRBJ2-7; D perhaps matches TRBD2 (5 bases). Sequenced sample: PBMCs. CDR3: CASSSRDLTYEQYF. DNA of the CDR3: TGTGCCAGCAGCTCCCGGGATCTCACTTACGAGCAGTACTTC. Full variable domain (remainder filled in from reference TRBV7-8 and TRBJ2-7): GAGVSQSPRYKVAKRGQDVALRCDPISGHVSLFWYQQALGQGPEFLTYFQNEAQLDKSGLPSDRFFAERPEGSVSTLKIQRTQQEDSAVYLCASSSRDLTYEQYFGPGTRLTVT.